This T cell receptor (beta chain) was observed in a study of radiation and T cells in renal cell carcinoma. Time point specified: baseline pretreatment blood. Treatment reported: 15 Gy SBRT to primary tumor, nephrectomy 4 weeks later. The CDR3 spans 15 residues. Germline V CDR1 and CDR2: SGHRS, YFSETQ. Between the trimmed V and J ends, which lost 0 bases and 8 bases, there was a span of 15 bases. Study outcomes and limitations: From baseline, blood top tumor clonotypes peaked at 2 weeks post-radiation.

In the case of this clone: Antigen: not known.

Some clones are missing from TCRdb's copy, which holds only in-frame ones; the method was immunoSEQ multiplex PCR. Of 150,000 or so clones in the sample, about 88% were seen once. The sequence came from a woman aged 65 to 85 with renal cell carcinoma. The source was blood, collected from a patient whose treatment included radiotherapy and nephrectomy. This chain uses TRBV5-1 with TRBJ2-1, with a possible D match to TRBD2 (6 bases). As DNA, the CDR3 is TGCGCCAGCAGCTTGGGGGACTCTCGACGGGATGAGCAGTTCTTC. Encoded protein: CASSLGDSRRDEQFF.